This T cell receptor beta chain was retrieved from a study of regulatory T cells in long-lasting Graves disease. This clonotype was counted at least ten times. The antigen remains undetermined. Study-wide points: Clonotypes that were public and shared totalled a few thousand in persistent patients versus approximately 970 in new patients.

CDR3-region Arm-PCR and iRepertoire HTBI primers produced the TCR beta libraries. TCRdb re-called the multiplex PCR reads with MiXCR, one entry per CDR3 protein. This table has approximately 360,000 distinct CDR3 sequences, roughly 25% appearing once. Trimming at V came to 8 bases and at J to 1 base, leaving 0 bases not matched to a gene. This CDR3 comprises 12 residues. CDR1 is ENHRY, CDR2 SYGVKD, per germline. Time point denoted: persistent/refractory GD, antithyroid drugs over 5 years with positive TRAb. With RNA extracted from PBMCs as input, the TCR library was made. This specimen was peripheral blood mononuclear cells (PBMCs), taken when the disease was refractory, from a patient treated with antithyroid drugs. This sequence was found in a middle-aged woman with Graves disease. V and J are TRBV10-3 and TRBJ1-1, with 8 bases identical to TRBD1. The CDR3 is CAIGTGNTEAFF. Written as DNA, the CDR3 is TGTGCCATCGGGACAGGGAACACTGAAGCTTTCTTT.